This T cell receptor (beta chain) emerged from a study of CXCR3-negative and CXCR3-positive naive CD8 T cells. The study made its TRB cDNA libraries by 5' RACE, adding UMI labels. TCRdb reprocessed the 5' RACE reads, keeping one entry per CDR3 protein, no DNA. This specimen shows about 150,000 distinct CDR3 sequences; the ten leading clones hold nearly 0.5%. With regard to this clonotype: Antigen unknown.

CDR1 is SQVTM and CDR2 is ANQGSEA in the germline V gene. This CDR3 spans 12 amino acids. General observations from the study: Comparison of naive cells showed more hydrophobic TRB CDR3s in CXCR3-positive than in CXCR3-negative naive cells. Across naive subsets, surface CD5 expression was comparable, and TCR strength was inferred from properties of the TRB CDR3.

This sequence joins TRBV29-1 and TRBJ2-7. The sequence derives from a human donor in good health. Some clones in this sample may be carry-over from other donors' samples. Sequences were obtained from naive CXCR3+ CD8+ T cells from blood. Sample subset: CD45RO-CCR7+CD27+CD95- naive CD8+ T cells expressing CXCR3 (TNR3+). CDR3 sequence: CSVEGAAYEQYF.